Shown below are 12 T cell receptor beta chains from a single sample sequenced in a study of blood T cell repertoires in COVID-19 (dated by TCRdb to 2019 to 2021). To prepare the library, the immunoSEQ multiplex PCR assay was applied. Here the immuneACCESS table is served through TCRdb, limited to in-frame sequences with V and J called. Missing clones are a known gap in these copies; in checked studies unresolved V genes cover under half, and the rest lacks a known reason. A total of around 130,000 clones appear in this sample, about 88% of them only once. About a sixth of the sample lies in the top ten. Specimen: peripheral blood. The receptors here all came from a woman of 80 years or more with acute or convalescent COVID-19.

The chain is built from TRBV7-6 and TRBJ1-5; 7 positions match TRBD1. Trimming removed 0 bases from V and 10 bases from J; junction bases left unmatched: 6. The CDR3 has 14 residues. In germline, CDR1 is SGHVS, CDR2 FNYEAQ. CDR3 loop: CASSLAGTDGPQHF. Written as DNA, the CDR3 is TGTGCCAGCAGCTTAGCCGGGACAGATGGCCCCCAGCATTTT.

The chain carries TRBV28 and TRBJ1-2; TRBD1 agrees at 8 bases. V lost 8 bases, J lost 0 bases, and 5 bases stayed unmatched. From germline, CDR1 is MDHEN and CDR2 SYDVKM. The CDR3 runs to 14 residues. Written as DNA, the CDR3 is TGTGCCAGCTGCCACAGGGGGTCTAACTATGGCTACACCTTC. The encoded protein is CASCHRGSNYGYTF.

J is TRBJ1-2 and V is TRBV4-1; D unclear. This CDR3 is built from 13 residues. From germline, CDR1 is MGHRA and CDR2 YSYEKL. Trimming removed 4 bases at V and 1 base at J, with 7 bases between. The CDR3 nucleotides are TGCGCCAGCAGCCCCCAGATTAACTATGGCTACACCTTC. Its protein is CASSPQINYGYTF.

This chain joins TRBV12-5 and TRBJ1-1; no definite D call. The CDR3 length is 12 residues. Per germline, CDR1 LGHNT and CDR2 FRNRAP. Trimming shortened V by 0 bases and J by 7 bases, and 6 bases separated the two germline ends. CDR3: CASGLVQREAFF. DNA of the CDR3: TGTGCTAGTGGTTTGGTACAACGTGAAGCTTTCTTT. The full variable domain, completed using reference TRBV12-5 and TRBJ1-1, is DARVTQTPRHKVTEMGQEVTMRCQPILGHNTVFWYRQTMMQGLELLAYFRNRAPLDDSGMPKDRFSAEMPDATLATLKIQPSEPRDSAVYFCASGLVQREAFFGQGTRLTVV.

V gene TRBV19 combines with J gene TRBJ1-1; TRBD1 might be the D (6 bases). The CDR3 loop spans 18 amino acids. Per germline, CDR1 LNHDA and CDR2 SQIVND (reference sequence). V was shortened by 6 bases and J by 1 base, with 24 bases between the two germline ends. CDR3 nucleotides: TGTGCCAGTAGCCCGTCGGGCAGGGGAAGTGGCCCGAACACTGAAGCTTTCTTT. Protein: CASSPSGRGSGPNTEAFF. The full variable domain, rest sourced from reference TRBV19 and TRBJ1-1, is DGGITQSPKYLFRKEGQNVTLSCEQNLNHDAMYWYRQDPGQGLRLIYYSQIVNDFQKGDIAEGYSVSREKKESFPLTVTSAQKNPTAFYLCASSPSGRGSGPNTEAFFGQGTRLTVV.

This clone was counted a few times. This sequence joins TRBV11-2 and TRBJ2-3; D remains ambiguous. The CDR3 totals 15 residues. In germline, CDR1 is SGHAT, CDR2 FQNNGV. Trimming removed 2 bases from V and 8 bases from J, with 17 bases in between. The CDR3 region is CASSLRLGGIFTQYF. The CDR3 DNA is TGTGCCAGCAGCTTAAGGCTAGGTGGCATTTTTACGCAGTATTTT. The complete variable domain, with remaining parts taken from reference TRBV11-2 and TRBJ2-3, reads EAGVAQSPRYKIIEKRQSVAFWCNPISGHATLYWYQQILGQGPKLLIQFQNNGVVDDSQLPKDRFSAERLKGVDSTLKIQPAKLEDSAVYLCASSLRLGGIFTQYFGPGTRLTVL.

As for this clone: One end of the junction fails to match germline, which may point to a read error. The CDR3 reads CASRLTSLGTGRGNTIYF. DNA of the CDR3: TGTGCCAGCCGTTTGACCTCACTTGGGACAGGGAGAGGAAACACCATATATTTT. V usage is TRBV28 and J usage is TRBJ1-3, with 9 bases aligning to TRBD1. The CDR3 length is 18 residues. CDR1 is MDHEN and CDR2 is SYDVKM in the germline V gene.

The chain has TRBV27 and TRBJ1-1; no firm D call. Trimming removed 5 bases at V and 4 bases at J, with 17 bases between. From germline, CDR1 is MNHEY and CDR2 SMNVEV (reference sequence). The CDR3 extends over 15 amino acids. The CDR3 loop is CASSLWAGRATEAFF. DNA for the CDR3: TGTGCCAGCAGTCTTTGGGCCGGGCGGGCCACTGAAGCTTTCTTT.

The chain combines TRBV7-2 with TRBJ2-7, with D perhaps TRBD2 (5 bases). V was trimmed by 4 bases and J by 0 bases, leaving 16 bases between them. The germline CDR1 and CDR2 sequences are SGHTA and FQGNSA. The CDR3 has 16 residues. CDR3 sequence: CASSSRVSASSYEQYF. The CDR3 DNA sequence: TGTGCCAGCAGCTCCCGGGTTAGCGCTAGCTCCTACGAGCAGTACTTC.

The chain is built from TRBV21-1 and TRBJ2-4; TRBD1 is taken as the D call from the table, unchecked against the DNA. TRBV21-1 is assigned pseudogene status. CDR3 length: 19 residues. The CDR3 sequence: CASSKGRKGVWDRKNIQYF. The DNA of the CDR3 is TGTGCCAGCAGCAAAGGAAGGAAAGGGGTTTGGGACAGGAAAAACATTCAGTACTTC.

V usage is TRBV6-5 and J usage is TRBJ2-2, with TRBD2 identical over 11 bases. The CDR3 spans 15 residues. Germline V gives CDR1 MNHEY, CDR2 SVGAGI. J gave up 8 bases and V 6 bases, and 8 bases lay outside the gene matches. The CDR3, as DNA: TGTGCCAGCAGGGGAACTAGCGGGAGACCGGGGGAGCTGTTTTTT. It yields the protein CASRGTSGRPGELFF.

The chain couples TRBV6-6 to TRBJ2-5; 13 nucleotides agree with TRBD2. The V gene end was trimmed by 5 bases and the J gene end by 5 bases; junction bases not matched to a gene: 8. The CDR3 totals 16 residues. Germline V gene lookup returns CDR1 MNHNY and CDR2 SVGAGI (reference sequence). CDR3 region: CASSTGTSGARETQYF. For the CDR3, the DNA is TGTGCCAGCAGTACCGGGACTAGCGGGGCACGGGAGACCCAGTACTTC.